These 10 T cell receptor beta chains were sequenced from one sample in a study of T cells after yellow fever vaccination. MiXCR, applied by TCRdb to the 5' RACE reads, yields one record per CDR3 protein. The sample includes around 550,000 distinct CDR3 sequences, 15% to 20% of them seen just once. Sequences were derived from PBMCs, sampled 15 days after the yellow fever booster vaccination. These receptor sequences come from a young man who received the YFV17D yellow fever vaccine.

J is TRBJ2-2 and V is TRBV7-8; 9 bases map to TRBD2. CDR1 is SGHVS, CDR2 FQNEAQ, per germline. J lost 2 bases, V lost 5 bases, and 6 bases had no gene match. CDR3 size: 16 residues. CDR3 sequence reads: CASSVRLAVNTGELFF. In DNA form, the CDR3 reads TGTGCCAGCAGCGTCAGACTAGCGGTTAACACCGGGGAGCTGTTTTTT.

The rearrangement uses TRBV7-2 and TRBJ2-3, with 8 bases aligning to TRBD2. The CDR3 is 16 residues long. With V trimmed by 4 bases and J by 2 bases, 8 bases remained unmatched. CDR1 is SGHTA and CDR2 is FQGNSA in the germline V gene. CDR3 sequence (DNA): TGTGCCAGCAGCTCAGAAGGGACTAGGTACACAGATACGCAGTATTTT. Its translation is CASSSEGTRYTDTQYF. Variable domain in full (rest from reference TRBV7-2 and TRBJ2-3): GAGVSQSPSNKVTEKGKDVELRCDPISGHTALYWYRQSLGQGLEFLIYFQGNSAPDKSGLPSDRFSAERTGGSVSTLTIQRTQQEDSAVYLCASSSEGTRYTDTQYFGPGTRLTVL.

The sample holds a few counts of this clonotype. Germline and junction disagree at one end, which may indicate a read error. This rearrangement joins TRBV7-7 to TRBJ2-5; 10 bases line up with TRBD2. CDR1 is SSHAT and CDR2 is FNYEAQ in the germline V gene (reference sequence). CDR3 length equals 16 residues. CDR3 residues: CASSRLGLAGVETQYF. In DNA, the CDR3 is TGTGCTAGCAGCCGCCTGGGGCTAGCGGGAGTGGAGACCCAGTACTTC.

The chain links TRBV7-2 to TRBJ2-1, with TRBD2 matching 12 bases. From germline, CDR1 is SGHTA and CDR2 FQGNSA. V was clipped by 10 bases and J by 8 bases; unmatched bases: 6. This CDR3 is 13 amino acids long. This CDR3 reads CATRLAGVHEQFF. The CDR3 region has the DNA TGTGCCACCCGACTAGCGGGAGTACATGAGCAGTTCTTC.

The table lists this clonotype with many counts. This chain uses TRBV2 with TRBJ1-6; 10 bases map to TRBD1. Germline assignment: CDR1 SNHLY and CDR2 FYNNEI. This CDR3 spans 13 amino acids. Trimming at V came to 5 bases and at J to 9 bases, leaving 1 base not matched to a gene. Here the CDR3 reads CASSRTGGSPLHF. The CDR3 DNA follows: TGTGCCAGCAGTAGGACAGGGGGTTCACCCCTCCACTTT.

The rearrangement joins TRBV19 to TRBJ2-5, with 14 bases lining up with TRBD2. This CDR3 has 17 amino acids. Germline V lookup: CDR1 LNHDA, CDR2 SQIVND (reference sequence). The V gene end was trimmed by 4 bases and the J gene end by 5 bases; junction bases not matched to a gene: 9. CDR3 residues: CASSTTGLAGGIETQYF. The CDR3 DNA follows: TGTGCCAGTAGTACTACAGGACTAGCGGGAGGAATTGAGACCCAGTACTTC.

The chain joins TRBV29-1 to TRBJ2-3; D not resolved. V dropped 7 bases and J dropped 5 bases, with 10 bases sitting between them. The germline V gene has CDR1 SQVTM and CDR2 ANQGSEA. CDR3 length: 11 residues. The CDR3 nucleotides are TGCAGCGCCCTACCCGGAGATACGCAGTATTTT. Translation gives CSALPGDTQYF.

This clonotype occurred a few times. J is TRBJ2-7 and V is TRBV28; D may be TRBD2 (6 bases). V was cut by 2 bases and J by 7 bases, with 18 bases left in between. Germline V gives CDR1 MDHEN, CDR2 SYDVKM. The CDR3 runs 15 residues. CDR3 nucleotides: TGTGCCAGCAGTTTAGGGGGACTCATGGGGCGGGAGCAGTACTTC. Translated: CASSLGGLMGREQYF.

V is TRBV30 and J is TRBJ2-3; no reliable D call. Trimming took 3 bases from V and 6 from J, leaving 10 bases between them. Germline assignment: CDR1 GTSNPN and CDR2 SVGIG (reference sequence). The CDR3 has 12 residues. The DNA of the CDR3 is TGTGCCTGGAGGCTTGGCGCCGATACGCAGTATTTT. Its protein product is CAWRLGADTQYF.

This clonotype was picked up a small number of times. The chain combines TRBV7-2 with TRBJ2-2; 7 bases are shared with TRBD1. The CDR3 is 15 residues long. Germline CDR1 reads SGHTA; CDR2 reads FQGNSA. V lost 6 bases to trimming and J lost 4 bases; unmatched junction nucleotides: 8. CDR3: CASREDRIVTGELFF. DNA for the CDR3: TGTGCCAGCAGAGAGGACAGGATCGTCACCGGGGAGCTGTTTTTT.